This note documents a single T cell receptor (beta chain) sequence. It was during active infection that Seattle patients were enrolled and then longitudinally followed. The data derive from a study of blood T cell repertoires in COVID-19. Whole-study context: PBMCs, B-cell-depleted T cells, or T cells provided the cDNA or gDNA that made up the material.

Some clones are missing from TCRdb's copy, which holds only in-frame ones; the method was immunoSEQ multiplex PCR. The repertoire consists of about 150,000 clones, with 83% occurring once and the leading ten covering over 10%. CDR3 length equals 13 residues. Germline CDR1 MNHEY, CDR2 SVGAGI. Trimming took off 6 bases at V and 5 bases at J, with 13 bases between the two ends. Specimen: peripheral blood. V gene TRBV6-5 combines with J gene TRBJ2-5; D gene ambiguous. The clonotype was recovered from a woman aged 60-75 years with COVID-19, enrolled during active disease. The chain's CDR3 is CASRPEAPETQYF. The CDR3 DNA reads TGTGCCAGCAGGCCTGAGGCGCCGGAGACCCAGTACTTC.